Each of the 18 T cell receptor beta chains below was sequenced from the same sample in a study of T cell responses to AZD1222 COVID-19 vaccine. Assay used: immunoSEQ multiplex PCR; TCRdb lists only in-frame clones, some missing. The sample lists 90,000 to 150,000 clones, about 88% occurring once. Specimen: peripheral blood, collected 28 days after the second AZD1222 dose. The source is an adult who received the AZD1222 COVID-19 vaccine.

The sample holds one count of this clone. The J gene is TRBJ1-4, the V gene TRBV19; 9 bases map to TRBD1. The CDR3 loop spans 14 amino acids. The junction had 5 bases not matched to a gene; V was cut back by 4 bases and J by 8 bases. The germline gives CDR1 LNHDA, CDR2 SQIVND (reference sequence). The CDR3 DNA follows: TGTGCCAGTAGTAACCGGGACAGGGACGAAAAACTGTTTTTT. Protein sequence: CASSNRDRDEKLFF.

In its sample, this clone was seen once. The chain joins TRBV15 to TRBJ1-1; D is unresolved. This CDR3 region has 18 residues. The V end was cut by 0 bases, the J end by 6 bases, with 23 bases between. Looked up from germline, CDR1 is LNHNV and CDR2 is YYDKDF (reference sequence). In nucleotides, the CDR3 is TGTGCCACCAGCAGAGAATCCTCTCTGGTGTTTGAGGGTGCTGAAGCTTTCTTT. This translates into CATSRESSLVFEGAEAFF.

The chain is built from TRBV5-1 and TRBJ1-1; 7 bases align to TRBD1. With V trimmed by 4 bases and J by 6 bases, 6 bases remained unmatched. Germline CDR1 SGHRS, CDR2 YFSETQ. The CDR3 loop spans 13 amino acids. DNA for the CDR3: TGCGCCAGCAGCGCGGGGACAGTGTCTGAAGCTTTCTTT. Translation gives CASSAGTVSEAFF.

In nucleotides, the CDR3 is TGTGCCATCAGTGGGGTCTCTGGGGCCAACGTCCTGACTTTC. Amino acid sequence: CAISGVSGANVLTF. V gene TRBV10-3 combines with J gene TRBJ2-6; D call uncertain. Trimming stripped 4 bases from V and 0 bases from J, with 4 bases between. The CDR3 runs 14 residues. Germline values: CDR1 ENHRY, CDR2 SYGVKD.

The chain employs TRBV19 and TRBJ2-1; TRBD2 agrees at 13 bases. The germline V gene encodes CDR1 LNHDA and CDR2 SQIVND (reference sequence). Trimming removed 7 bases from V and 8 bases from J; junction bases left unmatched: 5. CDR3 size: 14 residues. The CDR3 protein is CASKRTSGRYEQFF. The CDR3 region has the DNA TGTGCCAGTAAAAGGACTAGCGGGAGATATGAGCAGTTCTTC. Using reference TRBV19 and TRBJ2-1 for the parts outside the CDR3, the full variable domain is DGGITQSPKYLFRKEGQNVTLSCEQNLNHDAMYWYRQDPGQGLRLIYYSQIVNDFQKGDIAEGYSVSREKKESFPLTVTSAQKNPTAFYLCASKRTSGRYEQFFGPGTRLTVL.

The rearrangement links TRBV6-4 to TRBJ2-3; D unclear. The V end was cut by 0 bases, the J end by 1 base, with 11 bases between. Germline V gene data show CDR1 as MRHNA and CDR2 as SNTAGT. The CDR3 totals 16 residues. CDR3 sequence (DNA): TGTGCCAGCAGTGACTCTCCCTCCTCACGCACAGATACGCAGTATTTT. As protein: CASSDSPSSRTDTQYF.

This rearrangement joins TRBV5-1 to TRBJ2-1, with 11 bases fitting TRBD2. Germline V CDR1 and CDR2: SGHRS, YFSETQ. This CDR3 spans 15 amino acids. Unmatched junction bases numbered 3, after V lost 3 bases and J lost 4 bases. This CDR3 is CASSWVAGGYNEQFF. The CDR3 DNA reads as TGCGCCAGCAGCTGGGTAGCGGGAGGGTACAATGAGCAGTTCTTC.

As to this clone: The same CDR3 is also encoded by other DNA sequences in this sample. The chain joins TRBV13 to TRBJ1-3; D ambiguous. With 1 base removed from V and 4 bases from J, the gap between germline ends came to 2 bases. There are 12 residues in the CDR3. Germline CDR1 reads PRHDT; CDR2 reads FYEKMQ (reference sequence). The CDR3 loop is CASSLAGNTIYF. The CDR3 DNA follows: TGTGCCAGCAGCTTAGCGGGAAACACCATATATTTT.

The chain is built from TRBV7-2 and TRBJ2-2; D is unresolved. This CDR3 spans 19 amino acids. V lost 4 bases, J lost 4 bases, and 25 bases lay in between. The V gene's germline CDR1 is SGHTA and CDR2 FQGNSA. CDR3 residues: CASSSPWAPRTKGTGELFF. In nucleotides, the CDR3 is TGTGCCAGCAGCTCCCCGTGGGCTCCGAGAACTAAGGGCACCGGGGAGCTGTTTTTT.

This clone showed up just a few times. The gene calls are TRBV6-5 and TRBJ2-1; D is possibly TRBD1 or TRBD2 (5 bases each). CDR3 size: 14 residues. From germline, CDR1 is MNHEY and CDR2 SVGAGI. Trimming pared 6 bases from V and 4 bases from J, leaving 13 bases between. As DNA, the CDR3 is TGTGCCAGCAGCCATGGGACCAAGTACAATGAGCAGTTCTTC. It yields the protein CASSHGTKYNEQFF.

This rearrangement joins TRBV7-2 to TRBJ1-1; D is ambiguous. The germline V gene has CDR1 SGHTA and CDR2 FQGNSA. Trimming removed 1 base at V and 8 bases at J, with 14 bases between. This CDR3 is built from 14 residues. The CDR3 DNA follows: TGTGCCAGCAGCTTAGGGTCAAGAGGGTTAGAAGCTTTCTTT. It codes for CASSLGSRGLEAFF.

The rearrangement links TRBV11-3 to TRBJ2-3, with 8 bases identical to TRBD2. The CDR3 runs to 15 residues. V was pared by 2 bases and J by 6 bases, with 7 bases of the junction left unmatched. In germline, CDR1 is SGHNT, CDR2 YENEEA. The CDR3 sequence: CASSLSSGVVDTQYF. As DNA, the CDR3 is TGTGCCAGCAGCTTAAGTAGCGGGGTGGTGGATACGCAGTATTTT.

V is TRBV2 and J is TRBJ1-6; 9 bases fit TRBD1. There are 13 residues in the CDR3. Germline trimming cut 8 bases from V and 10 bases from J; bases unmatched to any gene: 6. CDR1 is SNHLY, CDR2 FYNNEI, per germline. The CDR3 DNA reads TGTGCCAGCTTTAGGGACAGGGCCTCACCCCTCCACTTT. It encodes CASFRDRASPLHF.

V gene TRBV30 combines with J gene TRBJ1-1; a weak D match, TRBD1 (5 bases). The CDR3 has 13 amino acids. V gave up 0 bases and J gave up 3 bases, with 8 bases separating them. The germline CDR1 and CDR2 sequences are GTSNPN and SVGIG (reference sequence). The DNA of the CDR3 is TGTGCCTGGAGTGTACGCAGGGACACTGAAGCTTTCTTT. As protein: CAWSVRRDTEAFF.

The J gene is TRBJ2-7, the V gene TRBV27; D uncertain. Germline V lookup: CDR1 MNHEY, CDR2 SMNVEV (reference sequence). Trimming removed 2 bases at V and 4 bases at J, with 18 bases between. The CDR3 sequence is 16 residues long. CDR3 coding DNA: TGTGCCAGCAGTTTAACCGGGCTTCGGCGACCTTACGAGCAGTACTTC. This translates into CASSLTGLRRPYEQYF.

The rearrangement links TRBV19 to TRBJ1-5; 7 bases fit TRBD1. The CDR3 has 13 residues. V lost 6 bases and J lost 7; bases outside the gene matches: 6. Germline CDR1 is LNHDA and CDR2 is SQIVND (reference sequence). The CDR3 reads CASSTGVVQPQHF. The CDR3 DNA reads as TGTGCCAGTAGCACAGGGGTGGTGCAGCCCCAGCATTTT. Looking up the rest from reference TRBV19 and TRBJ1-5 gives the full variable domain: DGGITQSPKYLFRKEGQNVTLSCEQNLNHDAMYWYRQDPGQGLRLIYYSQIVNDFQKGDIAEGYSVSREKKESFPLTVTSAQKNPTAFYLCASSTGVVQPQHFGDGTRLSIL.

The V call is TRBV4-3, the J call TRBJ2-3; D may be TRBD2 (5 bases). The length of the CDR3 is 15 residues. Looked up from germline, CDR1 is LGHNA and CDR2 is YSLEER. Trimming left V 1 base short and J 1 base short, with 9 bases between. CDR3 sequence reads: CASSQGWRGTDTQYF. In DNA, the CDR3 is TGCGCCAGCAGCCAAGGTTGGCGGGGCACAGATACGCAGTATTTT.

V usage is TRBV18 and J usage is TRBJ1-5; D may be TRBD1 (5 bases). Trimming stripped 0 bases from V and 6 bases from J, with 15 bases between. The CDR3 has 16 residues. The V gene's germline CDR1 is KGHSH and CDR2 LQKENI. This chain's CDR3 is CASSPPQRPGGQPQHF. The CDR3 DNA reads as TGTGCCAGCTCACCACCACAGAGGCCCGGGGGTCAGCCCCAGCATTTT.